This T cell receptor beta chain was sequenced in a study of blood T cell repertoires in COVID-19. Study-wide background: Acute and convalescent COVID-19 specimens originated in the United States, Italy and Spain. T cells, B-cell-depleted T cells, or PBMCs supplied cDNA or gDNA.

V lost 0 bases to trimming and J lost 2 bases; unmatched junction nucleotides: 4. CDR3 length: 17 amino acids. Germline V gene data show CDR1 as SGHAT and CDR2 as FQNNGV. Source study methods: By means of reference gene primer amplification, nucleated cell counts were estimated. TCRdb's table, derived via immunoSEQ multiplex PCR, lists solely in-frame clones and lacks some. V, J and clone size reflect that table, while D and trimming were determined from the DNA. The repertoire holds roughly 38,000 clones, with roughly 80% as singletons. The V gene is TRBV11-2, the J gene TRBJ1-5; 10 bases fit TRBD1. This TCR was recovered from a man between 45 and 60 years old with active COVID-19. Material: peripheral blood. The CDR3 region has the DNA TGTGCCAGCAGCTTAGACCCCGGGACAGGGGGCAATCAGCCCCAGCATTTT. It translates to CASSLDPGTGGNQPQHF.